Listed below are T cell receptor beta chains from one sample, sequenced in a study of blood T cell repertoires in COVID-19. Data came from immunoSEQ multiplex PCR; TCRdb stores just in-frame clones and leaves some out. The sample has around 340,000 clones, around 90% seen once. Sequences were obtained from peripheral blood. These TCRs come from a woman aged 55-70 years with COVID-19, enrolled during active disease. Both conserved end residues are part of each CDR3. Fields, in order: J gene, clone size, D gene, V gene, CDR3 DNA, CDR3 protein. A D gene is named only where the DNA matches it firmly. Size tells how often a clone was seen (once, few, many) or the class of an expanded clone, and some rows leave it out.

J gene: TRBJ2-5
clone size: .
D gene: TRBD2
V gene: TRBV4-2
CDR3 DNA: TGTGCCAGCAGCCAAGATTCGCGCGAGCGGGGGGGCGGGGAGACCCAGTACTTC
CDR3 protein: CASSQDSRERGGGETQYF

J gene: TRBJ2-1
clone size: .
D gene: .
V gene: TRBV4-1
CDR3 DNA: TGCGCCAGCAGCCAAGACGGATCCCGGGTCGTACCCTACAATGAGCAGTTCTTC
CDR3 protein: CASSQDGSRVVPYNEQFF

J gene: TRBJ1-3
clone size: .
D gene: TRBD1
V gene: TRBV3-1/TRBV3-2
CDR3 DNA: TGTGCCAGCAGCCATTCCCCGGGACAGGGGGCTGGAAACACCATATATTTT
CDR3 protein: CASSHSPGQGAGNTIYF

J gene: TRBJ2-7
clone size: .
D gene: TRBD1
V gene: TRBV6-5
CDR3 DNA: TGTGCCAGCAGCGATATCAGACAGGGGCACTACGAGCAGTACTTC
CDR3 protein: CASSDIRQGHYEQYF

J gene: TRBJ1-1
clone size: .
D gene: .
V gene: TRBV11-2
CDR3 DNA: TGTGCCAGCAGCTTAGACCATAACACTGAAGCTTTCTTT
CDR3 protein: CASSLDHNTEAFF

J gene: TRBJ1-2
clone size: .
D gene: .
V gene: TRBV3-1/TRBV3-2
CDR3 DNA: TGTGCCAGCAGCCAAGAAGCGGAATTAAGCGGCTACACCTTC
CDR3 protein: CASSQEAELSGYTF

J gene: TRBJ2-3
clone size: .
D gene: .
V gene: TRBV7-3
CDR3 DNA: TGTGCCAGCAGCTTAAGAACAGACACAGATACGCAGTATTTT
CDR3 protein: CASSLRTDTDTQYF

J gene: TRBJ1-3
clone size: .
D gene: .
V gene: TRBV19
CDR3 DNA: TGTGCCAGTAGTACGGTACAGGTTTTCTCTGGAAACACCATATATTTT
CDR3 protein: CASSTVQVFSGNTIYF

J gene: TRBJ2-7
clone size: .
D gene: .
V gene: TRBV7-8
CDR3 DNA: TGTGCCAGCAGCCCCAGGGTAAGAGATTGGTACGAGCAGTACTTC
CDR3 protein: CASSPRVRDWYEQYF

J gene: TRBJ1-2
clone size: .
D gene: TRBD1
V gene: TRBV2
CDR3 DNA: TGTGCCAGCACCGGGACAGGGGTTGGCTACACCTTC
CDR3 protein: CASTGTGVGYTF

J gene: TRBJ1-1
clone size: .
D gene: .
V gene: TRBV11-1
CDR3 DNA: TGTGCCAGCAGCTTTGACGACCGCGGCACTGAAGCTTTCTTT
CDR3 protein: CASSFDDRGTEAFF

J gene: TRBJ1-1
clone size: .
D gene: TRBD1
V gene: TRBV7-2
CDR3 DNA: TGTGCCAGCAGCCCCGGAGGGGGCGGCACTGAAGCTTTCTTT
CDR3 protein: CASSPGGGGTEAFF

J gene: TRBJ2-2
clone size: .
D gene: TRBD1
V gene: TRBV11-3
CDR3 DNA: TGTGCCAGCGGACTACAGGGGGCCGGCGGGGAGCTGTTTTTT
CDR3 protein: CASGLQGAGGELFF

J gene: TRBJ1-4
clone size: .
D gene: .
V gene: TRBV18
CDR3 DNA: TGTGCCAGCTCACCGGGGGGGAGTGAAAAACTGTTTTTT
CDR3 protein: CASSPGGSEKLFF

J gene: TRBJ2-5
clone size: .
D gene: TRBD2
V gene: TRBV28
CDR3 DNA: TGTGCCAGCAGTCTAGCGGGGGGAACAGAGACCCAGTACTTC
CDR3 protein: CASSLAGGTETQYF

J gene: TRBJ1-2
clone size: .
D gene: .
V gene: TRBV20-1
CDR3 DNA: TGCAGCGCAGGGGTTGGCTATGGCTACACCTTC
CDR3 protein: CSAGVGYGYTF

J gene: TRBJ2-7
clone size: .
D gene: TRBD2
V gene: TRBV11-2
CDR3 DNA: TGTGCCAGCAGCCCCCTGGGAGGGGTCTACGAGCAGTACTTC
CDR3 protein: CASSPLGGVYEQYF

J gene: TRBJ1-1
clone size: .
D gene: .
V gene: TRBV12-5
CDR3 DNA: TGTGCCAGCGAGGGACTTGACACTGAAGCTTTCTTT
CDR3 protein: CASEGLDTEAFF

J gene: TRBJ1-1
clone size: .
D gene: TRBD1
V gene: TRBV28
CDR3 DNA: TGTGCCAGCAGTACCTTGGGACAGGGGCTGAAGGCTGAAGCTTTCTTT
CDR3 protein: CASSTLGQGLKAEAFF

J gene: TRBJ1-5
clone size: .
D gene: .
V gene: TRBV18
CDR3 DNA: TGTGCCAGCTCACCGTCGAGCAATCAGCCCCAGCATTTT
CDR3 protein: CASSPSSNQPQHF

J gene: TRBJ2-1
clone size: .
D gene: TRBD2
V gene: TRBV19
CDR3 DNA: TGTGCCAGTAGTATCGGGGGGAGGGGCCCCTACAATGAGCAGTTCTTC
CDR3 protein: CASSIGGRGPYNEQFF

J gene: TRBJ2-3
clone size: .
D gene: .
V gene: TRBV10-3
CDR3 DNA: TGTGCCATCAGCCTAGATAGCACAGATACGCAGTATTTT
CDR3 protein: CAISLDSTDTQYF

J gene: TRBJ1-2
clone size: .
D gene: .
V gene: TRBV28
CDR3 DNA: TGTGCCAGCAGCGTTGACCTAGCTAACTATGGCTACACCTTC
CDR3 protein: CASSVDLANYGYTF

J gene: TRBJ1-5
clone size: .
D gene: TRBD1
V gene: TRBV23-1
CDR3 DNA: TGCGCCAGCAGTCAGAGACAGGGATGTAGGGGCTCGGGTCAGCCCCAGCATTTT
CDR3 protein: CASSQRQGCRGSGQPQHF

J gene: TRBJ1-1
clone size: .
D gene: .
V gene: TRBV4-2
CDR3 DNA: TGTGCCAGCAGCCAAGATATCCAGGGCGAGAACACTGAAGCTTTCTTT
CDR3 protein: CASSQDIQGENTEAFF

J gene: TRBJ1-1
clone size: .
D gene: .
V gene: TRBV7-8
CDR3 DNA: TGTGCCAGCAGCCCTGGGGGAGGCGGGCTTGAAGCTTTCTTT
CDR3 protein: CASSPGGGGLEAFF

J gene: TRBJ1-3
clone size: .
D gene: TRBD1
V gene: TRBV19
CDR3 DNA: TGTGCCAGTAGTAGCCCGACAGGGACGACTGGAAACACCATATATTTT
CDR3 protein: CASSSPTGTTGNTIYF

J gene: TRBJ1-1
clone size: .
D gene: TRBD1
V gene: TRBV12-3/TRBV12-4
CDR3 DNA: TGTGCCAGCAGCGGACAGGGTTACACTGAAGCTTTCTTT
CDR3 protein: CASSGQGYTEAFF

J gene: TRBJ1-5
clone size: once
D gene: .
V gene: TRBV19
CDR3 DNA: TGTGCCAGTAGTATAGGGCGGCTCGAGCCCCAGCATTTT
CDR3 protein: CASSIGRLEPQHF

J gene: TRBJ2-7
clone size: .
D gene: TRBD1
V gene: TRBV20-1
CDR3 DNA: TGCAGTGCTCGTGCACAGGGGGCAGCCTACGAGCAGTACTTC
CDR3 protein: CSARAQGAAYEQYF

J gene: TRBJ1-2
clone size: .
D gene: .
V gene: TRBV19
CDR3 DNA: TGTGCCAGTAGTATCGAAAGGGGCGGCTATGGCTACACCTTC
CDR3 protein: CASSIERGGYGYTF

J gene: TRBJ1-3
clone size: .
D gene: .
V gene: TRBV4-1
CDR3 DNA: TGCGCCAGCAGCCAAGGTCAGGGGCCGATCGGAAACACCATATATTTT
CDR3 protein: CASSQGQGPIGNTIYF

J gene: TRBJ2-5
clone size: .
D gene: .
V gene: TRBV19
CDR3 DNA: TGTGCCAGTAGTACGCGGGCATGGGAGACCCAGTACTTC
CDR3 protein: CASSTRAWETQYF

J gene: TRBJ1-2
clone size: .
D gene: .
V gene: TRBV7-2
CDR3 DNA: TGTGCCAGCAGCTCTTACCTGACAGCAAACTATGGCTACACCTTC
CDR3 protein: CASSSYLTANYGYTF

J gene: TRBJ1-3
clone size: .
D gene: .
V gene: TRBV5-1
CDR3 DNA: TGCGCCAGCAGCCGTGACAGAGGCTCTGGAAACACCATATATTTT
CDR3 protein: CASSRDRGSGNTIYF

J gene: TRBJ2-1
clone size: .
D gene: TRBD1
V gene: TRBV4-2
CDR3 DNA: TGTGCCAGCAGCCAAATTCCGGGACAGGCCGGCAATGAGCAGTTCTTC
CDR3 protein: CASSQIPGQAGNEQFF

J gene: TRBJ2-3
clone size: .
D gene: .
V gene: TRBV7-3
CDR3 DNA: TGTGCCAGCAGCTTAACGTTCACTGCCCGCACAGATACGCAGTATTTT
CDR3 protein: CASSLTFTARTDTQYF

J gene: TRBJ2-7
clone size: .
D gene: .
V gene: TRBV12-5
CDR3 DNA: TGTGCTAGTGGCCCTGACAGTTCCTACGAGCAGTACTTC
CDR3 protein: CASGPDSSYEQYF

J gene: TRBJ2-7
clone size: .
D gene: .
V gene: TRBV28
CDR3 DNA: TGTGCCAGCACCCGGGGGGCTTCCTACGAGCAGTACTTC
CDR3 protein: CASTRGASYEQYF

J gene: TRBJ2-5
clone size: .
D gene: TRBD2
V gene: TRBV5-1
CDR3 DNA: TGCGCCAGCAAGCCTAGCGGGGGGGACGCAGAGACCCAGTACTTC
CDR3 protein: CASKPSGGDAETQYF

J gene: TRBJ1-2
clone size: .
D gene: TRBD1
V gene: TRBV14
CDR3 DNA: TGTGCCAGCAGCCAAGGTGTTCCGGGACAGGGTATCGGCTACACCTTC
CDR3 protein: CASSQGVPGQGIGYTF

J gene: TRBJ1-5
clone size: .
D gene: TRBD1
V gene: TRBV19
CDR3 DNA: TGTGCCAGTAGTACTACGGGACAGGAGATTTATAGCAATCAGCCCCAGCATTTT
CDR3 protein: CASSTTGQEIYSNQPQHF

J gene: TRBJ1-4
clone size: .
D gene: .
V gene: TRBV29-1
CDR3 DNA: TGCAGCGTTGGGGTCCTCGACAGCCATAATGAAAAACTGTTTTTT
CDR3 protein: CSVGVLDSHNEKLFF

J gene: TRBJ1-6
clone size: .
D gene: TRBD1
V gene: TRBV5-1
CDR3 DNA: TGCGCCAGCAGTTTCGGGACAGCTAATAATTCACCCCTCCACTTT
CDR3 protein: CASSFGTANNSPLHF

J gene: TRBJ1-1
clone size: .
D gene: .
V gene: TRBV5-1
CDR3 DNA: TGCGCCAGCAGCTTGGGATTTTGGGGAGCTGAAGCTTTCTTT
CDR3 protein: CASSLGFWGAEAFF

J gene: TRBJ2-7
clone size: .
D gene: .
V gene: TRBV14
CDR3 DNA: TGTGCCAGCAGCCCGGGGAGCTCCTACGAGCAGTACTTC
CDR3 protein: CASSPGSSYEQYF

J gene: TRBJ1-1
clone size: .
D gene: .
V gene: TRBV9
CDR3 DNA: TGTGCCAGCAGCGTAAACCCCAGGATGAACACTGAAGCTTTCTTT
CDR3 protein: CASSVNPRMNTEAFF

J gene: TRBJ1-4
clone size: .
D gene: .
V gene: TRBV5-1
CDR3 DNA: TGCGCCAGCAGCTTGATGAGCAGAGGAAATGAAAAACTGTTTTTT
CDR3 protein: CASSLMSRGNEKLFF

J gene: TRBJ1-1
clone size: .
D gene: .
V gene: TRBV27
CDR3 DNA: TGTGCCAGCAATGGGGGCGACAGGACTGAAGCTTTCTTT
CDR3 protein: CASNGGDRTEAFF

J gene: TRBJ2-5
clone size: .
D gene: .
V gene: TRBV27
CDR3 DNA: TGTGCCAGCAGACGGACTGCCAGTTCGGGCCAAGAGACCCAGTACTTC
CDR3 protein: CASRRTASSGQETQYF

J gene: TRBJ2-1
clone size: .
D gene: .
V gene: TRBV4-2
CDR3 DNA: TGTGCCAGCAGCTTATTCTCAGGGCGCCCTGGGAATGAGCAGTTCTTC
CDR3 protein: CASSLFSGRPGNEQFF

J gene: TRBJ2-5
clone size: .
D gene: TRBD1
V gene: TRBV5-1
CDR3 DNA: TGCGCCAGCAGCTCAGCGGACAGGGACGGGAAAGAGACCCAGTACTTC
CDR3 protein: CASSSADRDGKETQYF

J gene: TRBJ1-6
clone size: .
D gene: TRBD1
V gene: TRBV28
CDR3 DNA: TGTGCCAGCAGTCCAAGACAGGGGCTTACTTCACCCCTCCACTTT
CDR3 protein: CASSPRQGLTSPLHF

J gene: TRBJ1-2
clone size: .
D gene: .
V gene: TRBV5-1
CDR3 DNA: TGCGCCAGCAGCTTGTCAGGGAACTATGGCTACACCTTC
CDR3 protein: CASSLSGNYGYTF

J gene: TRBJ2-6
clone size: .
D gene: .
V gene: TRBV6-5
CDR3 DNA: TGTGCCAGCAGTTACTACCAGTCGTCCGGGGCCAACGTCCTGACTTTC
CDR3 protein: CASSYYQSSGANVLTF

J gene: TRBJ2-7
clone size: .
D gene: .
V gene: TRBV7-5
CDR3 DNA: TGTGCCAGAAGGTCAGACAGGGCCAACGAGCAGTACTTC
CDR3 protein: CARRSDRANEQYF

J gene: TRBJ2-7
clone size: .
D gene: .
V gene: TRBV10-3
CDR3 DNA: TGTGCCATCAGTGAGTCCGGTCTCAGGCCTCCCTACGAGCAGTACTTC
CDR3 protein: CAISESGLRPPYEQYF

J gene: TRBJ1-5
clone size: .
D gene: .
V gene: TRBV6-6
CDR3 DNA: TGTGCCAGCAGGCCGCAGGTAGGCAATCAGCCCCAGCATTTT
CDR3 protein: CASRPQVGNQPQHF

J gene: TRBJ2-2
clone size: .
D gene: .
V gene: TRBV24-1
CDR3 DNA: TGTGCCACCAGTGATCCGGGACACAACACCGGGGAGCTGTTTTTT
CDR3 protein: CATSDPGHNTGELFF